This TCR beta chain was sequenced during a study of somatic mutations in cytotoxic T cells in rheumatoid arthritis. About the study: Nearly 100% purity was obtained when some V beta antibody-stained T-cell populations were flow-sorted; these included V beta1+ cells sequenced for TCRB.

The repertoire was sequenced with immunoSEQ multiplex PCR; TCRdb's copy has only in-frame clones and lacks some. Found here are roughly 10,000 clones, about 84% of them singletons; the top ten hold 12%. Sequencing was carried out using CD8+ T cells sorted from blood. The sequence derives from an adult with rheumatoid arthritis.

The CDR3 coding sequence is TGTGCCAGTAGTATTTATGATAACACTGAAGCTTTCTTT. It specifies CASSIYDNTEAFF. The rearrangement links TRBV19 to TRBJ1-1; D is undetermined. The germline CDR1 and CDR2 sequences are LNHDA and SQIVND (reference sequence). V dropped 3 bases and J dropped 2 bases, with 7 bases sitting between them. The CDR3 extends over 13 amino acids. The whole variable domain, remainder taken from reference TRBV19 and TRBJ1-1, is DGGITQSPKYLFRKEGQNVTLSCEQNLNHDAMYWYRQDPGQGLRLIYYSQIVNDFQKGDIAEGYSVSREKKESFPLTVTSAQKNPTAFYLCASSIYDNTEAFFGQGTRLTVV.